The rows below give T cell receptor beta chains drawn from one sample of a study of cytomegalovirus exposure and HLA in healthy donors. The assay was immunoSEQ multiplex PCR, and TCRdb's table has in-frame clones only and misses some. Seen here are about 140,000 clones, 75% to 90% observed once, and the top ten hold roughly 4.5%. Specimen: PBMCs. These receptors originate from a man between 40 and 49 years old in good health and CMV-seronegative. Both conserved end residues are part of each CDR3. A D gene is named only where the DNA matches it firmly. Size is stated for part of the rows, as once, few or many counts, or as a class when the clone is expanded.

cdr3_length: 16
clone_size: once
j_call: TRBJ2-5
v_call: TRBV6-1
d_call: -
cdr3_nt: TGTGCCAGCAGTGAAGAGTTCGGGACACACCAAGAGACCCAGTACTTC
cdr3_aa: CASSEEFGTHQETQYF

cdr3_length: 14
clone_size: -
j_call: TRBJ1-6
v_call: TRBV6-5
d_call: -
cdr3_nt: TGTGCCAGCAGTACGAACAGCGGCAATTCACTCCTCCACTTT
cdr3_aa: CASSTNSGNSLLHF

cdr3_length: 14
clone_size: -
j_call: TRBJ2-7
v_call: TRBV19
d_call: -
cdr3_nt: TGTGCCAGTAGTATAGTGGCAGAAGTCTACGAGCAGTACTTC
cdr3_aa: CASSIVAEVYEQYF

cdr3_length: 17
clone_size: once
j_call: TRBJ1-3
v_call: TRBV19
d_call: TRBD1
cdr3_nt: TGTGCCAGTAGTATAAGGGGGCACGACAGCTCTGGAAACACCATATATTTT
cdr3_aa: CASSIRGHDSSGNTIYF

cdr3_length: 15
clone_size: -
j_call: TRBJ2-1
v_call: TRBV6-6
d_call: TRBD2
cdr3_nt: TGTGCCAGCAGTCCTAGCGGGGTGGCCTACAATGAGCAGTTCTTC
cdr3_aa: CASSPSGVAYNEQFF

cdr3_length: 15
clone_size: -
j_call: TRBJ2-2
v_call: TRBV6-5
d_call: -
cdr3_nt: TGTGCCAGCAGTTCGGCCGCGGTTGATACCGGGGAGCTGTTTTTT
cdr3_aa: CASSSAAVDTGELFF

cdr3_length: 16
clone_size: -
j_call: TRBJ1-2
v_call: TRBV10-3
d_call: TRBD1
cdr3_nt: TGTGCCATCAGTCCCAATCCTCCTGGGACAGTTCGGAGCTACACCTTC
cdr3_aa: CAISPNPPGTVRSYTF

cdr3_length: 16
clone_size: -
j_call: TRBJ2-3
v_call: TRBV12-1
d_call: -
cdr3_nt: TGTGCCAGCAGCTTACGCCCTAGGGGGAGCACAGATACGCAGTATTTT
cdr3_aa: CASSLRPRGSTDTQYF

cdr3_length: 15
clone_size: -
j_call: TRBJ1-4
v_call: TRBV7-9
d_call: TRBD1
cdr3_nt: TGTGCCAGCAGCTTAGAGGGGACAGGCGGGGAAAAACTGTTTTTT
cdr3_aa: CASSLEGTGGEKLFF

cdr3_length: 16
clone_size: -
j_call: TRBJ2-7
v_call: TRBV7-2
d_call: TRBD2
cdr3_nt: TGTGCCAGCAGCTTAGTTCCAGCGGGGAGCTCCTACGAGCAGTACTTC
cdr3_aa: CASSLVPAGSSYEQYF

cdr3_length: 14
clone_size: -
j_call: TRBJ2-7
v_call: TRBV10-1
d_call: TRBD2
cdr3_nt: TGCGCCAGCAGAGGGACTAGCAGAAAATACGAGCAGTACTTC
cdr3_aa: CASRGTSRKYEQYF

cdr3_length: 15
clone_size: -
j_call: TRBJ1-2
v_call: TRBV7-2
d_call: TRBD1
cdr3_nt: TGTGCCAGCAGCGCGGGACAGAACTTAAACTATGGCTACACCTTC
cdr3_aa: CASSAGQNLNYGYTF

cdr3_length: 15
clone_size: -
j_call: TRBJ2-3
v_call: TRBV5-1
d_call: -
cdr3_nt: TGCGCCAGCAGCTTGGAGACTCCTATCTATGATACGCAGTATTTT
cdr3_aa: CASSLETPIYDTQYF

cdr3_length: 15
clone_size: -
j_call: TRBJ2-7
v_call: TRBV7-9
d_call: TRBD1
cdr3_nt: TGTGCCAGCAGCTCCTTACAGGGGGCATTCGACGAGCAGTACTTC
cdr3_aa: CASSSLQGAFDEQYF

cdr3_length: 12
clone_size: -
j_call: TRBJ2-5
v_call: TRBV29-1
d_call: -
cdr3_nt: TGCAGCGTTGTTGGAGGGGAAGAGACCCAGTACTTC
cdr3_aa: CSVVGGEETQYF

cdr3_length: 19
clone_size: -
j_call: TRBJ1-4
v_call: TRBV1
d_call: -
cdr3_nt: TGCACCAGCAGCCCACGACTCGAAGACAGGGGGCAAACGAATGAAAAACTGTTTTTT
cdr3_aa: CTSSPRLEDRGQTNEKLFF

cdr3_length: 14
clone_size: -
j_call: TRBJ2-1
v_call: TRBV7-9
d_call: TRBD1
cdr3_nt: TGTGCCAGCAGCTTGGGACAGGGGTACAATGAGCAGTTCTTC
cdr3_aa: CASSLGQGYNEQFF

cdr3_length: 13
clone_size: -
j_call: TRBJ2-5
v_call: TRBV10-1
d_call: -
cdr3_nt: TGCGCCAGCAGTGCGAGGGGGCAAGAGACCCAGTACTTC
cdr3_aa: CASSARGQETQYF

cdr3_length: 15
clone_size: once
j_call: TRBJ1-1
v_call: TRBV11-2
d_call: -
cdr3_nt: TGTGCCAGCAGCTTAGGGGCAGTCGTCGACACTGAAGCTTTCTTT
cdr3_aa: CASSLGAVVDTEAFF

cdr3_length: 17
clone_size: -
j_call: TRBJ1-1
v_call: TRBV7-9
d_call: -
cdr3_nt: TGTGCCAGCAGCCTACGTTCCTCGAGAAATCTGAACACTGAAGCTTTCTTT
cdr3_aa: CASSLRSSRNLNTEAFF

cdr3_length: 14
clone_size: -
j_call: TRBJ1-1
v_call: TRBV6-5
d_call: TRBD1
cdr3_nt: TGTGCCAGCACCAACAGGGGTCGAGGGACTGAAGCTTTCTTT
cdr3_aa: CASTNRGRGTEAFF

cdr3_length: 12
clone_size: -
j_call: TRBJ1-6
v_call: TRBV27
d_call: -
cdr3_nt: TGTGCCAGCAGTCCTTCCCGGGGGGCCCTCCACTTT
cdr3_aa: CASSPSRGALHF

cdr3_length: 14
clone_size: once
j_call: TRBJ2-7
v_call: TRBV6-5
d_call: -
cdr3_nt: TGTGCCAGCAGTTACTCAGCGGCGACCTACGAGCAGTACTTC
cdr3_aa: CASSYSAATYEQYF

cdr3_length: 15
clone_size: once
j_call: TRBJ1-1
v_call: TRBV27
d_call: -
cdr3_nt: TGTGCCAGCAGACAGGACGGTAGTTCGAACACTGAAGCTTTCTTT
cdr3_aa: CASRQDGSSNTEAFF

cdr3_length: 14
clone_size: -
j_call: TRBJ2-7
v_call: TRBV4-3
d_call: TRBD1
cdr3_nt: TGCGCCAGCAGCCGCTCGGGACAGTCCTACGAGCAGTACTTC
cdr3_aa: CASSRSGQSYEQYF

cdr3_length: 15
clone_size: -
j_call: TRBJ1-2
v_call: TRBV7-2
d_call: -
cdr3_nt: TGTGCCAGCAGCTCAGGCGGGGTAGATCGCTATGGCTACACCTTC
cdr3_aa: CASSSGGVDRYGYTF

cdr3_length: 15
clone_size: -
j_call: TRBJ1-2
v_call: TRBV2
d_call: TRBD1
cdr3_nt: TGTGCCAGCAAGTGGGGGACAGGGACTAACTATGGCTACACCTTC
cdr3_aa: CASKWGTGTNYGYTF

cdr3_length: 14
clone_size: -
j_call: TRBJ1-2
v_call: TRBV15
d_call: -
cdr3_nt: TGTGCCACCAGCAGAGGGGGGGAAGACTATGGCTACACCTTC
cdr3_aa: CATSRGGEDYGYTF

cdr3_length: 16
clone_size: -
j_call: TRBJ2-7
v_call: TRBV4-1
d_call: TRBD1
cdr3_nt: TGCGCCAGCAGCCAAGGGAAAGGGGGACAGGCTTACGAGCAGTACTTC
cdr3_aa: CASSQGKGGQAYEQYF